What follows are 23 T cell receptor beta chains derived from one specimen sequenced in a study of blood T cell repertoires in COVID-19 (dated by TCRdb to the early 2020s). The library was obtained by the immunoSEQ multiplex PCR assay. Entries here come from immuneACCESS through TCRdb and include only in-frame sequences with V and J called. Some clones fail to appear in such tables; in the studies checked, an unresolved V gene covers under half of the shortfall, and the cause of the remainder is unknown. The sample yields just over 250,000 clones; 88% were counted once. Roughly 10% of the sample goes to the ten largest clones. Sequencing was carried out using peripheral blood. These receptors were collected from a woman in her seventies with COVID-19, enrolled during active disease.

The chain is built from TRBV30 and TRBJ1-6; 9 bases agree with TRBD1. J gave up 7 bases and V 3 bases, and 10 bases lay outside the gene matches. From germline, CDR1 is GTSNPN and CDR2 SVGIG (reference sequence). There are 16 residues in the CDR3. The DNA of the CDR3 is TGTGCCTGGAGCTACAGGGGGCCGGGGAGGAATTCACCCCTCCACTTT. This codes for CAWSYRGPGRNSPLHF.

This clone has just one count. The V and J genes are TRBV7-8 and TRBJ1-2, with 9 bases identical to TRBD1. V gave up 5 bases and J gave up 8 bases; unmatched junction bases: 9. This CDR3 has 14 amino acids. Germline assignment: CDR1 SGHVS and CDR2 FQNEAQ. CDR3 DNA: TGTGCCAGCAGCACGAGCGGGACAGGGAGAGGCTACACCTTC. Amino acids: CASSTSGTGRGYTF.

The chain carries TRBV11-3 and TRBJ2-7; D unresolved. V was cut by 2 bases and J by 4 bases, with 3 bases left in between. Germline CDR1 SGHNT, CDR2 YENEEA. This CDR3 has 11 residues. As DNA, the CDR3 is TGTGCCAGCAGCTTAACTTACGAGCAGTACTTC. It yields the protein CASSLTYEQYF.

This clone showed up just once. The V and J genes are TRBV11-3 and TRBJ2-3; D not resolved. Trimming left V 5 bases short and J 4 bases short, with 4 bases between. The CDR3 totals 11 residues. The germline V gene has CDR1 SGHNT and CDR2 YENEEA. The CDR3 DNA is TGTGCCAGCAGCCCAGCAGATACGCAGTATTTT. Residues: CASSPADTQYF.

This clone was seen a single time. The chain couples TRBV5-5 to TRBJ1-6; no clear D gene. This CDR3 is 15 amino acids long. V lost 0 bases, J lost 9 bases, and 13 bases lay in between. Germline-derived CDR1 and CDR2 are SGHKS and YYEKEE (reference sequence). The DNA of the CDR3 is TGTGCCAGCAGCTTGGGGCAGACCGGCGGTTCACCCCTCCACTTT. The encoded protein is CASSLGQTGGSPLHF.

V gene TRBV19 combines with J gene TRBJ2-7; 8 nucleotides align to TRBD1. V lost 11 bases and J lost 5; bases outside the gene matches: 8. Germline CDR1 reads LNHDA; CDR2 reads SQIVND (reference sequence). The CDR3 totals 12 residues. The CDR3 nucleotides are TGTGCCCCGGGACAGGCTGAGGACGAGCAGTACTTC. Its translation is CAPGQAEDEQYF.

The V gene is TRBV30, the J gene TRBJ2-5; 8 nucleotides match TRBD2. Germline CDR1 is GTSNPN and CDR2 is SVGIG (reference sequence). Trimming removed 3 bases from V and 5 bases from J; junction bases left unmatched: 5. CDR3 length: 13 amino acids. CDR3 sequence (DNA): TGTGCCTGGAGCGGGACTAGTTTGGAGACCCAGTACTTC. Residues: CAWSGTSLETQYF.

Comments on this clone: Germline and junction disagree at one end, which may indicate a read error. The genes are TRBV5-1 and TRBJ2-3, with 8 bases matching TRBD2. The CDR3 length is 15 residues. The germline CDR1 and CDR2 sequences are SGHRS and YFSETQ. For the CDR3, the DNA is TGCGCCCGCAGCCGGGGGGGGCTCGCCCCAGATACGCAGTATTTT. Encoded protein: CARSRGGLAPDTQYF.

The chain uses TRBV2 and TRBJ1-5, with 9 positions matching TRBD1. The CDR3 extends over 15 amino acids. In germline, CDR1 is SNHLY, CDR2 FYNNEI. Trimming took 6 bases from V and 7 from J; bases not matched to a gene: 10. In DNA form, the CDR3 reads TGTGCCAGCAGAGCCTTAAGGACAGGGGTCCAGCCCCAGCATTTT. Residues: CASRALRTGVQPQHF.

This sequence joins TRBV7-2 and TRBJ1-1, with a possible D match to TRBD1 (5 bases). This CDR3 contains 14 residues. In germline, CDR1 is SGHTA, CDR2 FQGNSA. Trimming cost V 8 bases and J 7 bases, with 20 bases left between them. The CDR3 sequence: CASFVLAGHGEAFF. The DNA for the CDR3 is TGTGCCAGCTTCGTGCTCGCCGGACACGGTGAAGCTTTCTTT. Supplemented by reference TRBV7-2 and TRBJ1-1, the full variable domain reads GAGVSQSPSNKVTEKGKDVELRCDPISGHTALYWYRQSLGQGLEFLIYFQGNSAPDKSGLPSDRFSAERTGGSVSTLTIQRTQQEDSAVYLCASFVLAGHGEAFFGQGTRLTVV.

The CDR3 coding sequence is TGTGCCATCAGTGGAAGCCCTGTGGATAATTCACCCCTCCACTTT. Residues: CAISGSPVDNSPLHF. The rearrangement links TRBV10-3 to TRBJ1-6; no firm D call. The V end was cut by 4 bases, the J end by 5 bases, with 12 bases between. Germline V lookup: CDR1 ENHRY, CDR2 SYGVKD. The CDR3 covers 15 residues.

The V and J genes are TRBV6-2 or TRBV6-3 and TRBJ2-7; 10 bases are a match to TRBD2. V lost 6 bases to trimming and J lost 3 bases; unmatched junction nucleotides: 5. The germline V gene has CDR1 MNHEY and CDR2 SVGEGT. The CDR3 is 14 amino acids. The DNA for the CDR3 is TGTGCCAGCAGCCTAGCGGGAGAAGGCTACGAGCAGTACTTC. It encodes CASSLAGEGYEQYF.

In this sample, this clone turned up a few times. The rearrangement links TRBV7-9 to TRBJ2-7, with D tentatively TRBD1 (6 bases). Trimming took 3 bases from V and 0 from J, leaving 9 bases between them. This CDR3 is built from 14 residues. Germline loops: CDR1 SEHNR, CDR2 FQNEAQ (reference sequence). The CDR3 region is CASSFRQDSYEQYF. The CDR3, as DNA: TGTGCCAGCAGCTTCCGACAGGACTCCTACGAGCAGTACTTC.

CDR3: CASSFDRGEAPLHF. The CDR3 coding sequence is TGTGCCAGCAGTTTTGACAGGGGAGAGGCACCCCTCCACTTT. The V and J genes are TRBV27 and TRBJ1-6; 8 bases line up with TRBD1. CDR1 is MNHEY and CDR2 is SMNVEV in the germline V gene (reference sequence). With V trimmed by 3 bases and J by 11 bases, 6 bases remained unmatched. The CDR3 covers 14 residues.

This clone appeared once. The rearrangement joins TRBV24-1 to TRBJ2-1; D possibly corresponds to TRBD2 (6 bases). This CDR3 has 15 residues. V lost 0 bases and J 4 bases, leaving 9 bases between the germline ends. Germline CDR1 is KGHDR and CDR2 is SFDVKD. CDR3 residues: CATSDLSRDYNEQFF. In nucleotides, the CDR3 is TGTGCCACCAGTGATTTGTCGCGGGATTACAATGAGCAGTTCTTC.

The genes are TRBV3-1 (or the pseudogene TRBV3-2) and TRBJ2-1, with a possible D match to TRBD1 (5 bases). This CDR3 spans 14 amino acids. From germline, CDR1 is LGHDT and CDR2 YNNKEL (reference sequence). The germline V and J ends were trimmed by 1 base and 4 bases, with 8 bases remaining between them. In DNA form, the CDR3 reads TGTGCCAGCAGCCAAGCACAGGAATACAATGAGCAGTTCTTC. It codes for CASSQAQEYNEQFF.

The chain links TRBV10-3 to TRBJ2-5, with D possibly being TRBD2 (6 bases). V was shortened by 2 bases and J by 0 bases, with 7 bases between the two germline ends. CDR1 and CDR2 from the germline V gene are ENHRY and SYGVKD. The CDR3 covers 14 residues. The chain's CDR3 is CAISEPGDQETQYF. The CDR3 nucleotides are TGTGCCATCAGTGAGCCGGGGGACCAAGAGACCCAGTACTTC.

The rearrangement uses TRBV5-5 and TRBJ2-2; D might be TRBD1 (6 bases). The CDR3 length is 16 residues. Germline V gives CDR1 SGHKS, CDR2 YYEKEE (reference sequence). The germline V and J ends were trimmed by 3 bases and 2 bases, with 14 bases remaining between them. The CDR3: CASSSTIGTNTGELFF. Written as DNA, the CDR3 is TGTGCCAGCAGCTCAACAATCGGGACAAACACCGGGGAGCTGTTTTTT.

The chain recombines TRBV19 with TRBJ1-2; no clear D. With 9 bases removed from V and 8 bases from J, the gap between germline ends came to 13 bases. This CDR3 has 11 amino acids. Germline loops: CDR1 LNHDA, CDR2 SQIVND (reference sequence). The CDR3 DNA sequence: TGTGCCAGCGGCAGGCCATACGGCTACACCTTC. It yields the protein CASGRPYGYTF. The full variable domain, in which reference TRBV19 and TRBJ1-2 provide the parts outside the CDR3, is DGGITQSPKYLFRKEGQNVTLSCEQNLNHDAMYWYRQDPGQGLRLIYYSQIVNDFQKGDIAEGYSVSREKKESFPLTVTSAQKNPTAFYLCASGRPYGYTFGSGTRLTVV.

This clone was detected only a few times. The rearrangement uses TRBV7-9 and TRBJ1-3, with a weak D call TRBD1 (6 bases). Germline-derived CDR1 and CDR2 are SEHNR and FQNEAQ (reference sequence). Trimming removed 1 base from V and 2 bases from J, with 9 bases in between. This CDR3 is 15 amino acids long. This chain's CDR3 is CASSLVSGAGNTIYF. For the CDR3, the DNA is TGTGCCAGCAGCTTAGTATCAGGGGCTGGAAACACCATATATTTT.

This clone was seen a single time. V usage is TRBV7-9 and J usage is TRBJ2-7; D might be TRBD2 (5 bases). This CDR3 region has 15 residues. With 4 bases removed from V and 0 bases from J, the gap between germline ends came to 13 bases. Germline loops: CDR1 SEHNR, CDR2 FQNEAQ (reference sequence). CDR3 nucleotide sequence: TGTGCCAGCAGCTCAAGCGGACGGGTCTCCTACGAGCAGTACTTC. Its protein product is CASSSSGRVSYEQYF. Filled out from reference TRBV7-9 and TRBJ2-7, the complete variable domain reads DTGVSQNPRHKITKRGQNVTFRCDPISEHNRLYWYRQTLGQGPEFLTYFQNEAQLEKSRLLSDRFSAERPKGSFSTLEIQRTEQGDSAMYLCASSSSGRVSYEQYFGPGTRLTVT.

This CDR3 is CASSSTGVEKLFF. The CDR3 coding sequence is TGTGCCAGCAGTTCGACCGGGGTTGAAAAACTGTTTTTT. The V and J genes are TRBV28 and TRBJ1-4; D not certain. CDR1 is MDHEN, CDR2 SYDVKM, per germline. Trimming removed 4 bases at V and 7 bases at J, with 10 bases between. The CDR3 runs 13 residues.

V usage is TRBV28 and J usage is TRBJ1-5; D is perhaps TRBD1 (5 bases). CDR1 and CDR2 from the germline V gene are MDHEN and SYDVKM. The CDR3 spans 16 residues. Trimming cost V 5 bases and J 5 bases, with 19 bases left between them. The CDR3 sequence: CASSNLAGPRDQPQHF. In nucleotides, the CDR3 is TGTGCCAGCAGTAACCTGGCAGGGCCCAGGGATCAGCCCCAGCATTTT.